The rows below give T cell receptor beta chains drawn from one sample of a study of blood T cell repertoires in COVID-19. Sequenced by immunoSEQ multiplex PCR; TCRdb stores in-frame clones only, minus some. The table includes some 200,000 clones, approximately 90% detected once. The specimen was PBMCs or T cells enriched from blood (not recorded which). The origin of the receptors is a woman aged 40 to 50 with acute COVID-19. The CDR3 runs from the conserved cysteine through the conserved F or W. A D gene is named only where the DNA matches it firmly. Rows may omit the clone size; those that give it use once, few, many or a size class.

abundance,v_gene,j_gene,d_gene,CDR3nt,CDR3aa
.,TRBV15,TRBJ1-1,.,TGTGCCACCAGCAGCCGGACAGTGAACACTGAAGCTTTCTTT,CATSSRTVNTEAFF
.,TRBV29-1,TRBJ2-4,.,TGCAGCGTTGAAGATGGGGGCGTCTGGGGCCAAAACATTCAGTACTTC,CSVEDGGVWGQNIQYF
.,TRBV30,TRBJ1-3,.,TGTGCCTTTTCAATGGGAGCGAGCTCTGGAAACACCATATATTTT,CAFSMGASSGNTIYF
.,TRBV7-3,TRBJ1-5,.,TGTGCCAGCAGCTCCCTCCCCAATCAGCCCCAGCATTTT,CASSSLPNQPQHF
.,TRBV6-5,TRBJ1-4,.,TGTGCCAGCAGCGGAGGGAATTCAGCTAATGAAAAACTGTTTTTT,CASSGGNSANEKLFF
many,TRBV13,TRBJ2-5,TRBD2,TGTGCCAGCAGCCTAACTAGCGGGGGGGCCGTAGAGACCCAGTACTTC,CASSLTSGGAVETQYF
.,TRBV2,TRBJ1-4,TRBD1,TGTGCCAGCAGTGAAATTGGGACAGGGAAGGAAAAACTGTTTTTT,CASSEIGTGKEKLFF
.,TRBV5-1,TRBJ2-5,.,TGCGCCAGCAGCTTGTACGGGACCCAGTACTTC,CASSLYGTQYF
.,TRBV2,TRBJ1-6,.,TGTGCCAGCAGTGAAGAGCCAAGCGTGAATTCACCCCTCCACTTT,CASSEEPSVNSPLHF
once,TRBV5-8,TRBJ1-3,.,TGTGCCAGCAGCTCGGGATACTCTGGAAACACCATATATTTT,CASSSGYSGNTIYF
.,TRBV24-1,TRBJ1-1,.,TGTGCCACTCCAACAGGTTTTCTAACTGAAGCTTTCTTT,CATPTGFLTEAFF
.,TRBV7-9,TRBJ1-5,TRBD1,TGTGCCAGCAGCGCGGGACAGGGGGACCAGCCCCAGCATTTT,CASSAGQGDQPQHF
.,TRBV12-5,TRBJ1-1,.,TGTGCTAGTGGTTTGAGGCTTTGGGGGCAGGGGAAAATGAACACTGAAGCTTTCTTT,CASGLRLWGQGKMNTEAFF
.,TRBV7-3,TRBJ2-5,TRBD1,TGTGCCAGCAGCCCAGGGACAGGACAAGAGACCCAGTACTTC,CASSPGTGQETQYF
.,TRBV5-4,TRBJ1-1,TRBD1,TGTGCCAGCAGCGGCGACTCAGGGGGCACTGAAGCTTTCTTT,CASSGDSGGTEAFF
.,TRBV21-1,TRBJ1-6,.,TGTGCCAGCAGCCATACAGGGAAAGGTTCACCCCTCCACTTT,CASSHTGKGSPLHF
.,TRBV7-2,TRBJ2-7,TRBD2,TGTGCCAGCAGCCAGCCTTCGGGGGGCTACGAGCAGTACTTC,CASSQPSGGYEQYF
.,TRBV27,TRBJ1-6,.,TGTGCCAGCAGTTTATATCTGCAGGCCTCCTATAATTCACCCCTCCACTTT,CASSLYLQASYNSPLHF
.,TRBV19,TRBJ1-5,.,TGTGCCAGTAGTACAAAACAGGGTTATAGCAATCAGCCCCAGCATTTT,CASSTKQGYSNQPQHF
.,TRBV29-1,TRBJ2-7,TRBD1,TGCAGCGTTGCCGGGACAGAAGACTCCTACGAGCAGTACTTC,CSVAGTEDSYEQYF
once,TRBV18,TRBJ2-3,.,TGTGCCAGCTCACCCTCGTTAGCTGCTACCAGCACAGATACGCAGTATTTT,CASSPSLAATSTDTQYF
.,TRBV5-6,TRBJ2-3,.,TGTGCCAGCAGCTTACGCAGGGAATGGGATACGCAGTATTTT,CASSLRREWDTQYF
.,TRBV9,TRBJ2-6,.,TGTGCCAGCAGCGTCAGTTTACAGGAGAACTCTGGGGCCAACGTCCTGACTTTC,CASSVSLQENSGANVLTF
.,TRBV5-1,TRBJ1-5,TRBD1,TGCGCCAGCAGCCTGCACGGGACAGACTATCAGCCCCAGCATTTT,CASSLHGTDYQPQHF
.,TRBV5-1,TRBJ1-2,TRBD1,TGCGCCAGCAGCCGAGGGACAGGACCTAACTATGGCTACACCTTC,CASSRGTGPNYGYTF
few,TRBV6-5,TRBJ1-2,TRBD1,TGTGCCAGCACGGGACAGGGGGCTTTGGATGGCTACACCTTC,CASTGQGALDGYTF
.,TRBV19,TRBJ1-1,.,TGTGCCAGTAGTATAGCAGGAAAAGCTTTCTTT,CASSIAGKAFF
.,TRBV6-2/TRBV6-3,TRBJ1-2,TRBD1,TGTGCCAGCAGCAACAGGGGGACTAACTATGGCTACACCTTC,CASSNRGTNYGYTF
.,TRBV7-9,TRBJ1-4,.,TGTGCCAGCAGCCTCGGGGGGAGTGAAAAACTGTTTTTT,CASSLGGSEKLFF
once,TRBV7-9,TRBJ1-4,.,TGTGCCAGCAGCGGGAGGAATGCTAATGAAAAACTGTTTTTT,CASSGRNANEKLFF
.,TRBV14,TRBJ2-3,TRBD1,TGTGCCAGCAGCCGGACAGGTTCAGATACGCAGTATTTT,CASSRTGSDTQYF
.,TRBV2,TRBJ2-5,TRBD2,TGTGCCAGCACTCAGGGACTAGCGGGGGGGGTAGAGACCCAGTACTTC,CASTQGLAGGVETQYF
.,TRBV27,TRBJ2-5,TRBD2,TGTGCCAGCAGCCAACTAGCGAATTACCAAGAGACCCAGTACTTC,CASSQLANYQETQYF